This T cell receptor (beta chain) was observed in a study of shared clonotypes between healthy human individuals. Study-level results: Represented genetic and exposure-history diversity was restricted by having few donors.

The germline V gene has CDR1 LNHNV and CDR2 YYDKDF (reference sequence). The CDR3 consists of 16 residues. J lost 0 bases, V lost 3 bases, and 7 bases had no gene match. Each subset's genomic DNA was split evenly across several immunoSEQ plates. Original processing notes: Without quality scores, immunoSEQ junctional reads could not be filtered like full-length reads. Assay used: immunoSEQ multiplex PCR; TCRdb lists only in-frame clones, some missing. V and J calls and clone size are as listed in that table; D and trimming were resolved from the DNA. The top ten hold around 13% of the sample, which has about 460,000 clones, more than 70% seen once. As regards this clone: The antigen is undetermined.

Recent vaccinations or acute infections were absent in the healthy HIV-negative adult donors. The sample was PBMCs. The TCR sequence derives from a woman aged 40 to 49 in good health. Some clones in this sample may be carry-over from other donors' samples. The J gene is TRBJ1-2, the V gene TRBV15; TRBD1 aligns across 7 bases. This CDR3 reads CATSSVRQGANYGYTF. The CDR3 DNA is TGTGCCACCAGCAGTGTCCGACAGGGAGCTAACTATGGCTACACCTTC.